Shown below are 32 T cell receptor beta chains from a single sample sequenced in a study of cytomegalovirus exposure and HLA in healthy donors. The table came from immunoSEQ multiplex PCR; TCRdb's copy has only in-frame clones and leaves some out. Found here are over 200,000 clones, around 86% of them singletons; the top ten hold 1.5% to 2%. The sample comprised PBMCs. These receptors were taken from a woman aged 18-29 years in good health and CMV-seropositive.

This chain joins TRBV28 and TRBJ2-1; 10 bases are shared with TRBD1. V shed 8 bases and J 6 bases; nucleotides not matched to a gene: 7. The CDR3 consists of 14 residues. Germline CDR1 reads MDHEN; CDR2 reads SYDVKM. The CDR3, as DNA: TGTGCCAGCTCCGGGACAGGGGTAATCAATGAGCAGTTCTTC. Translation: CASSGTGVINEQFF.

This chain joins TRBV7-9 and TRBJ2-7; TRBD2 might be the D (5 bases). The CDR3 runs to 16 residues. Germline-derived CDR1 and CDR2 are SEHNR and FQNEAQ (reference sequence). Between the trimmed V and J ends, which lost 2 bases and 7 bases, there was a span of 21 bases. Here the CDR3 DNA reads TGTGCCAGCAGCTTACAGTACGCAGGAGGCTTCAGGGAGCAGTACTTC. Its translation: CASSLQYAGGFREQYF.

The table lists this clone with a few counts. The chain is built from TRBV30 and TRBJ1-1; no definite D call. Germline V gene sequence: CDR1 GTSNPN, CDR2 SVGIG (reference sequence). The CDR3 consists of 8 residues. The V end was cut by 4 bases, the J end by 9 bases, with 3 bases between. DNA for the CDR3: TGTGCCTGGAACAAAGCTTTCTTT. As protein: CAWNKAFF.

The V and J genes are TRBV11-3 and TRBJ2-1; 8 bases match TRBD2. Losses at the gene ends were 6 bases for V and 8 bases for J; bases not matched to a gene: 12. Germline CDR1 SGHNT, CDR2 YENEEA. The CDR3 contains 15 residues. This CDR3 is CASSFGAGDGDEQFF. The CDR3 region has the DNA TGTGCCAGCAGTTTTGGAGCGGGAGACGGGGATGAGCAGTTCTTC.

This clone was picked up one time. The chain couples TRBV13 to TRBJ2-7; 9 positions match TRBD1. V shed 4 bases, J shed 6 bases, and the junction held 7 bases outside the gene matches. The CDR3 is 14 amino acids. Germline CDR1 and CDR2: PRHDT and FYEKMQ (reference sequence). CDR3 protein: CASSYPGQGGEQYF. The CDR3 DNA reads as TGTGCCAGCAGCTACCCGGGACAGGGTGGCGAGCAGTACTTC.

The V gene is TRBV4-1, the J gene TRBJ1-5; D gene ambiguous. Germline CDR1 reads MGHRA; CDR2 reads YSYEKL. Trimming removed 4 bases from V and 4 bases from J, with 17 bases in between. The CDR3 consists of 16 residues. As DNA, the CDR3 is TGCGCCAGCAGCCCTCCCATCGGGTATGCTAATCAGCCCCAGCATTTT. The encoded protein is CASSPPIGYANQPQHF.

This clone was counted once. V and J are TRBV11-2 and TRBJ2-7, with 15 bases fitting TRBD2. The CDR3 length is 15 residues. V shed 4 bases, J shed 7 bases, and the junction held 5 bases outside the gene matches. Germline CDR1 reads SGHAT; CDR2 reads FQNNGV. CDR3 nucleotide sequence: TGTGCCAGCAGCTCCTGGACTAGCGGGAGGGAAGAGCAGTACTTC. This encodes CASSSWTSGREEQYF.

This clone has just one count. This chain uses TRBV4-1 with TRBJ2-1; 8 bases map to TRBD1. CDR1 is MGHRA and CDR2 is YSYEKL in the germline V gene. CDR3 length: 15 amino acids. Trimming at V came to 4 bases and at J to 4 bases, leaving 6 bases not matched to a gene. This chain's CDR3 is CASSPDRVGYNEQFF. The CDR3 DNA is TGCGCCAGCAGCCCGGACAGGGTTGGATACAATGAGCAGTTCTTC.

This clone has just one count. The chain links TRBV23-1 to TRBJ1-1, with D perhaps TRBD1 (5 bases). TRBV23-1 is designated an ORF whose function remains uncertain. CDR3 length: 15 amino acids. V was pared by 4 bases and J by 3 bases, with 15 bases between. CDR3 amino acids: CASSPPDRQHTEAFF. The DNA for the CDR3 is TGCGCCAGCAGTCCCCCAGATCGACAGCACACTGAAGCTTTCTTT.

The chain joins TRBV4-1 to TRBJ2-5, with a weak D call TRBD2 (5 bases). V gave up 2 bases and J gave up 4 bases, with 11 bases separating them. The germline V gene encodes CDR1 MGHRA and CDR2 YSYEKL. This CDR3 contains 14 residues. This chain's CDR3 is CASSQYASSETQYF. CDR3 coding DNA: TGCGCCAGCAGCCAATACGCTAGCTCAGAGACCCAGTACTTC.

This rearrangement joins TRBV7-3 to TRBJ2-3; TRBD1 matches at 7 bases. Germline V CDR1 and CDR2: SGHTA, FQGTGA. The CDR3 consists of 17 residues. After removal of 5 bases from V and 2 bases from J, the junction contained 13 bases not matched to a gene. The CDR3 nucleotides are TGTGCCAGCAGCCCGAGGACGACAGGGTTAACCACAGATACGCAGTATTTT. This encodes CASSPRTTGLTTDTQYF. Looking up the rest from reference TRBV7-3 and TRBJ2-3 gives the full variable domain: GAGVSQTPSNKVTEKGKYVELRCDPISGHTALYWYRQSLGQGPEFLIYFQGTGAADDSGLPNDRFFAVRPEGSVSTLKIQRTERGDSAVYLCASSPRTTGLTTDTQYFGPGTRLTVL.

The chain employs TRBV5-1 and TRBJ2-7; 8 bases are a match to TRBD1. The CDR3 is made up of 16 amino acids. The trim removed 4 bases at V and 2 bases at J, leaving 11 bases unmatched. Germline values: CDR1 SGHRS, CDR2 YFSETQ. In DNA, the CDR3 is TGCGCCAGCAGCCCGACCGGACAGGGAAGGCCCTACGAGCAGTACTTC. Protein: CASSPTGQGRPYEQYF. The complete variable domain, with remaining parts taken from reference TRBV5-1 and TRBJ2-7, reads KAGVTQTPRYLIKTRGQQVTLSCSPISGHRSVSWYQQTPGQGLQFLFEYFSETQRNKGNFPGRFSGRQFSNSRSEMNVSTLELGDSALYLCASSPTGQGRPYEQYFGPGTRLTVT.

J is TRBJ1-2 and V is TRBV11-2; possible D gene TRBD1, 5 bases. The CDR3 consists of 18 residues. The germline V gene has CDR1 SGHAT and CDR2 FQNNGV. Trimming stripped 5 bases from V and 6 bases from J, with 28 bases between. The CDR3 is CASSRFGGPPIRFHGYTF. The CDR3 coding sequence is TGTGCCAGCAGCCGATTCGGGGGTCCCCCTATTCGGTTTCATGGCTACACCTTC.

CDR3 sequence (DNA): TGCGCCAGCAGCTTTTCACGGGGAACGGGCTTGAATGAAAAACTGTTTTTT. This translates into CASSFSRGTGLNEKLFF. The genes are TRBV5-1 and TRBJ1-4; D call uncertain. Germline V gives CDR1 SGHRS, CDR2 YFSETQ. Trimming removed 2 bases from V and 5 bases from J, with 19 bases in between. The CDR3 totals 17 residues. The complete variable domain, with remaining parts taken from reference TRBV5-1 and TRBJ1-4, reads KAGVTQTPRYLIKTRGQQVTLSCSPISGHRSVSWYQQTPGQGLQFLFEYFSETQRNKGNFPGRFSGRQFSNSRSEMNVSTLELGDSALYLCASSFSRGTGLNEKLFFGSGTQLSVL.

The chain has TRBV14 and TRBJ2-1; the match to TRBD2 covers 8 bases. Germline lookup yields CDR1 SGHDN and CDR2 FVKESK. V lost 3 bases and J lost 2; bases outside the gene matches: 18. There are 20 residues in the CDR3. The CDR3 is CASSHPRGGRSQIPYNEQFF. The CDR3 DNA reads TGTGCCAGCAGCCATCCACGGGGCGGGAGGTCACAAATACCCTACAATGAGCAGTTCTTC.

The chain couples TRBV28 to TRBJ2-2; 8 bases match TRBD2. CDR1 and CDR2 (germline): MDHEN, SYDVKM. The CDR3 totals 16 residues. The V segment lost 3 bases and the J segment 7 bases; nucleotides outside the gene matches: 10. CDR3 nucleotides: TGTGCCAGCAGTTTTGGGCGGGAGGAGTTTGGCGGGGAGCTGTTTTTT. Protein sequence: CASSFGREEFGGELFF.

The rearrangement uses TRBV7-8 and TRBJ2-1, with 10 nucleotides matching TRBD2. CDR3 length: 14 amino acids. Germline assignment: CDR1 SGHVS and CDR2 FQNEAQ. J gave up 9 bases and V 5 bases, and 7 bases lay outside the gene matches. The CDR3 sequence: CASSPPSSGSEQFF. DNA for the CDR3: TGTGCCAGCAGCCCACCCTCTAGCGGGAGTGAGCAGTTCTTC.

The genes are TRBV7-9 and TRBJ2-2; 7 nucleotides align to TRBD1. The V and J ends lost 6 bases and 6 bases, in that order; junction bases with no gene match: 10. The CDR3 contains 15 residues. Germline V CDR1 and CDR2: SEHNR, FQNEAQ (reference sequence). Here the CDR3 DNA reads TGTGCCAGCAGTCGAGGGGGCAGTGAGTCCGGGGAGCTGTTTTTT. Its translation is CASSRGGSESGELFF.

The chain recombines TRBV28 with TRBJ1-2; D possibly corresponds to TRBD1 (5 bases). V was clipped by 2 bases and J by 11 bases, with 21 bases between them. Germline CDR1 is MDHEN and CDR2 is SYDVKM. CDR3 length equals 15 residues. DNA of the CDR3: TGTGCCAGCAGTTTAAGCACAGGCCCTACCCACCTTTACACCTTC. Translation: CASSLSTGPTHLYTF.

The CDR3 spells CASSQDLDSSYNEQFF. In DNA form, the CDR3 reads TGCGCCAGCAGCCAAGATCTGGACAGCTCCTACAATGAGCAGTTCTTC. The chain joins TRBV4-1 to TRBJ2-1, with TRBD1 as a possible D gene (6 bases). This CDR3 spans 16 amino acids. Deletions cut 0 bases from V and 0 bases from J, with 9 bases between. CDR1 and CDR2 (germline): MGHRA, YSYEKL.

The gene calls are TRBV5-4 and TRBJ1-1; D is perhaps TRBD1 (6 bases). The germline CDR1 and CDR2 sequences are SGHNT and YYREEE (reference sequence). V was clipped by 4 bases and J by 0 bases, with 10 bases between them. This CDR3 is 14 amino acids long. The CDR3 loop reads CASSHRTVNTEAFF. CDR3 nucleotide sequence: TGTGCCAGCAGCCACCGGACAGTGAACACTGAAGCTTTCTTT.

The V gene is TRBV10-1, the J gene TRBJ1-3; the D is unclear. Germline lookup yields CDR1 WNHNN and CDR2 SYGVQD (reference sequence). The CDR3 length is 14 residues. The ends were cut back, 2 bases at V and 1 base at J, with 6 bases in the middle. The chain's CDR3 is CASSEPGSGNTIYF. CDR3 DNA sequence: TGCGCCAGCAGTGAGCCCGGTTCTGGAAACACCATATATTTT.

CDR3 protein: CASSLGSGTGGYGYTF. The CDR3 bases are TGCGCCAGCAGCTTGGGCTCCGGGACAGGGGGATATGGCTACACCTTC. The genes are TRBV5-1 and TRBJ1-2; 11 bases line up with TRBD1. J gave up 5 bases and V 0 bases, and 6 bases lay outside the gene matches. Germline V gives CDR1 SGHRS, CDR2 YFSETQ. The CDR3 length is 16 residues.

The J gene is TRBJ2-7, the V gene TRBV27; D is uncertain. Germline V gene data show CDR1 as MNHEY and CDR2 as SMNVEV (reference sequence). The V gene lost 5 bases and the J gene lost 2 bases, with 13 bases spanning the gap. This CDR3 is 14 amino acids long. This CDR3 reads CASSTLGQPYEQYF. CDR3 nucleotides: TGTGCCAGCAGTACCCTCGGTCAACCCTACGAGCAGTACTTC.

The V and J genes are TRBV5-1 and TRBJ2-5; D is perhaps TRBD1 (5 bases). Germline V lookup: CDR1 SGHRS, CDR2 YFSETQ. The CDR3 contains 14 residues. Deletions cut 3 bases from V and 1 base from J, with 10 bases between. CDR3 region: CASSSQGSQETQYF. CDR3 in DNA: TGCGCCAGCAGCTCCCAGGGCTCCCAAGAGACCCAGTACTTC. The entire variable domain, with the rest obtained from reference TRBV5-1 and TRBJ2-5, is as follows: KAGVTQTPRYLIKTRGQQVTLSCSPISGHRSVSWYQQTPGQGLQFLFEYFSETQRNKGNFPGRFSGRQFSNSRSEMNVSTLELGDSALYLCASSSQGSQETQYFGPGTRLLVL.

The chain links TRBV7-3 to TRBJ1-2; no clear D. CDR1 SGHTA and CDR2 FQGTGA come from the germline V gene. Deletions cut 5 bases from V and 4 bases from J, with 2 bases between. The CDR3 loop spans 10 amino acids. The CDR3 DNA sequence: TGTGCCAGCAGCCGCTATGGCTACACCTTC. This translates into CASSRYGYTF.

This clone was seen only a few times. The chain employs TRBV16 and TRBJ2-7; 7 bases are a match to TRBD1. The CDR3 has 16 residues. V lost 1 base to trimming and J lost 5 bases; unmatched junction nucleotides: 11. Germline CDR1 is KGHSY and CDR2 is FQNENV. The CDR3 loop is CASSQYVRTGRNEQYF. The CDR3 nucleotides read TGTGCCAGCAGCCAATACGTTAGGACAGGTCGCAACGAGCAGTACTTC.

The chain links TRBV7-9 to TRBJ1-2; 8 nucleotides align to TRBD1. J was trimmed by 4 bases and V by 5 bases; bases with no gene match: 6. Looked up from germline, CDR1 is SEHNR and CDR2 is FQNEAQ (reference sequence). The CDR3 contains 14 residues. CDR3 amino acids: CASSPGQGRYGYTF. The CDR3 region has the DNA TGTGCCAGCAGCCCTGGACAGGGCCGCTATGGCTACACCTTC.

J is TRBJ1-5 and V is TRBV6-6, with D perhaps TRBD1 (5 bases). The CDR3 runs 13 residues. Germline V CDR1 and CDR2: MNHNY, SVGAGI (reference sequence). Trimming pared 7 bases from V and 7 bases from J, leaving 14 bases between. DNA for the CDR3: TGTGCCAGCACCCACCCGGGGGGACAGCCCCAGCATTTT. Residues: CASTHPGGQPQHF.

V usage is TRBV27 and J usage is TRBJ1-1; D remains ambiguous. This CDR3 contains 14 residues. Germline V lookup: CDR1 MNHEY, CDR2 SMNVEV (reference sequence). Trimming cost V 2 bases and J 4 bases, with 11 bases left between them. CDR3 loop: CASSLRPEVTEAFF. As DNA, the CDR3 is TGTGCCAGCAGTTTAAGACCGGAGGTCACTGAAGCTTTCTTT.

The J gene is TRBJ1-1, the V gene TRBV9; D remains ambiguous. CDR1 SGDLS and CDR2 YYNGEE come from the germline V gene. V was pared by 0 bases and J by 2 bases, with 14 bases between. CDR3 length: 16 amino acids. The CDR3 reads CASSVGRKTANTEAFF. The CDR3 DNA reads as TGTGCCAGCAGCGTAGGGAGGAAGACGGCAAACACTGAAGCTTTCTTT.

Written as DNA, the CDR3 is TGTGCCAGCAGTTTATGGGGGACAGCCTCCTACGAGCAGTACTTC. This codes for CASSLWGTASYEQYF. This chain connects TRBV28 to TRBJ2-7, with 7 bases lining up with TRBD1. V lost 0 bases, J lost 0 bases, and 2 bases stayed unmatched. CDR3 size: 15 residues. Per germline, CDR1 MDHEN and CDR2 SYDVKM.